The 28 T cell receptor beta chains below were found in one sample sequenced in a study of blood T cell repertoires in COVID-19. Profiled with immunoSEQ multiplex PCR; TCRdb holds only in-frame clones, not every one. The sample comprises roughly 250,000 clones, more than 70% of which are singletons, and 0.9% to 1% rests with the top ten. Sequenced sample: peripheral blood. The receptors shown here come from a woman aged 40 to 55 who had recovered from COVID-19.

The chain recombines TRBV11-2 with TRBJ1-2; D may be TRBD1 (6 bases). V was shortened by 5 bases and J by 3 bases, with 13 bases between the two germline ends. The CDR3 runs 14 residues. The germline gives CDR1 SGHAT, CDR2 FQNNGV. DNA of the CDR3: TGTGCCAGCAGCGAGGCAGGGGTGGACTATGGCTACACCTTC. The encoded protein is CASSEAGVDYGYTF.

This chain links TRBV5-1 with TRBJ2-2; 12 bases agree with TRBD2. In germline, CDR1 is SGHRS, CDR2 YFSETQ. Trimming cost V 6 bases and J 4 bases; bases outside gene matches: 7. This CDR3 spans 16 amino acids. CDR3 protein: CASNQLAGGVTGELFF. In DNA form, the CDR3 reads TGCGCCAGCAACCAACTAGCGGGAGGTGTCACCGGGGAGCTGTTTTTT.

The chain links TRBV15 to TRBJ2-5; 7 bases are shared with TRBD1. The CDR3 is 13 residues long. Trimming cost V 1 base and J 10 bases; bases outside gene matches: 6. The germline V gene encodes CDR1 LNHNV and CDR2 YYDKDF (reference sequence). CDR3 loop: CATSRGRQGDQYF. The CDR3 nucleotides are TGTGCCACCAGCAGAGGTCGACAGGGTGACCAGTACTTC.

The rearrangement links TRBV19 to TRBJ2-1; tentative D call: TRBD1 (6 bases). The germline gives CDR1 LNHDA, CDR2 SQIVND (reference sequence). The CDR3 spans 14 residues. V gave up 6 bases and J gave up 6 bases, with 15 bases separating them. CDR3 bases: TGTGCCAGTAGCCAAATTGGACAGATCAATGAGCAGTTCTTC. It specifies CASSQIGQINEQFF.

In this sample, this clone turned up a few times. The chain is built from TRBV18 and TRBJ2-2; 8 bases line up with TRBD2. CDR3 length: 16 residues. Germline trimming cut 3 bases from V and 2 bases from J; bases unmatched to any gene: 5. Germline V gene lookup returns CDR1 KGHSH and CDR2 LQKENI. In nucleotides, the CDR3 is TGTGCCAGCTCACCCGGACTAGCTCTAAACACCGGGGAGCTGTTTTTT. It codes for CASSPGLALNTGELFF.

This chain uses TRBV11-2 with TRBJ2-1; 8 bases are shared with TRBD2. CDR3 length equals 14 residues. CDR1 is SGHAT and CDR2 is FQNNGV in the germline V gene. The V gene end was trimmed by 1 base and the J gene end by 4 bases; junction bases not matched to a gene: 0. CDR3 protein: CASSLGGRYNEQFF. The CDR3, as DNA: TGTGCCAGCAGCTTAGGCGGGAGGTACAATGAGCAGTTCTTC. The full variable domain, its missing parts supplied by reference TRBV11-2 and TRBJ2-1, is EAGVAQSPRYKIIEKRQSVAFWCNPISGHATLYWYQQILGQGPKLLIQFQNNGVVDDSQLPKDRFSAERLKGVDSTLKIQPAKLEDSAVYLCASSLGGRYNEQFFGPGTRLTVL.

This clone has a handful of counts. This chain joins TRBV4-3 and TRBJ1-5; 8 positions match TRBD1. V lost 0 bases, J lost 6 bases, and 10 bases stayed unmatched. CDR3 size: 17 residues. The V gene's germline CDR1 is LGHNA and CDR2 YSLEER. CDR3 residues: CASSQDWGTGAIQPQHF. CDR3 DNA sequence: TGCGCCAGCAGCCAAGATTGGGGGACAGGAGCGATTCAGCCCCAGCATTTT.

In this sample, this clone turned up once. CDR3 sequence (DNA): TGTGCCAGCAGCGCAGCACTAAACCGGCCGAACACTGAAGCTTTCTTT. Amino acid sequence: CASSAALNRPNTEAFF. The chain couples TRBV9 to TRBJ1-1; no clear D. V was clipped by 3 bases and J by 1 base, with 16 bases between them. CDR3 length: 16 amino acids. The V gene's germline CDR1 is SGDLS and CDR2 YYNGEE.

The chain is built from TRBV5-1 and TRBJ2-6; 7 nucleotides match TRBD2. V dropped 3 bases and J dropped 0; count of bases not matched to a gene: 3. The germline CDR1 and CDR2 sequences are SGHRS and YFSETQ. CDR3 length equals 16 residues. CDR3 amino acids: CASSSGGSSGANVLTF. The CDR3 DNA sequence: TGCGCCAGCAGCTCGGGGGGTAGCTCTGGGGCCAACGTCCTGACTTTC.

The chain joins TRBV30 to TRBJ2-2; the match to TRBD2 covers 9 bases. CDR1 is GTSNPN and CDR2 is SVGIG in the germline V gene (reference sequence). V shed 4 bases and J 4 bases; nucleotides not matched to a gene: 7. This CDR3 has 15 residues. The CDR3 reads CAWIGLAGLTGELFF. The CDR3 bases are TGTGCCTGGATAGGGCTAGCGGGACTCACCGGGGAGCTGTTTTTT.

The J gene is TRBJ2-5, the V gene TRBV29-1, with 7 positions matching TRBD1. V trimming: 3 bases; J trimming: 11 bases; junction bases outside the gene matches: 3. This CDR3 contains 10 residues. Germline-derived CDR1 and CDR2 are SQVTM and ANQGSEA. The CDR3 region is CSVEPGQQYF. CDR3 bases: TGCAGCGTTGAGCCGGGACAGCAGTACTTC.

The chain couples TRBV14 to TRBJ1-1; 7 bases map to TRBD1. The CDR3 has 15 residues. The germline V gene encodes CDR1 SGHDN and CDR2 FVKESK. V was clipped by 1 base and J by 4 bases; unmatched bases: 6. In nucleotides, the CDR3 is TGTGCCAGCAGCCAAGTGCTGGAGGGGGCCACTGAAGCTTTCTTT. This translates into CASSQVLEGATEAFF.

As regards this clone: At the DNA level, this CDR3 is encoded by other sequences in the same sample as well. The J gene is TRBJ2-1, the V gene TRBV6-5; 11 nucleotides agree with TRBD2. The V and J ends lost 2 bases and 7 bases, in that order; junction bases with no gene match: 4. Germline V gives CDR1 MNHEY, CDR2 SVGAGI. The CDR3 runs 15 residues. The CDR3 DNA is TGTGCCAGCAGTTACGTAGCGGGAGGGGGGAATGAGCAGTTCTTC. Its protein product is CASSYVAGGGNEQFF.

This chain joins TRBV5-4 and TRBJ2-3, with D tentatively TRBD2 (5 bases). The CDR3 sequence is 19 residues long. Germline loops: CDR1 SGHNT, CDR2 YYREEE (reference sequence). The V end lost 1 base, the J end lost 1 base, and 22 bases lay between the germline ends. The CDR3 region is CASSLWGVLAPRGTDTQYF. The CDR3 DNA reads as TGTGCCAGCAGCTTGTGGGGAGTCCTAGCACCGAGGGGCACAGATACGCAGTATTTT.

The CDR3 DNA sequence: TGTGCCAGCAGTTTCTCCCCCGGGACAGGGGGGGTAGCTTTCTTT. This translates into CASSFSPGTGGVAFF. The J gene is TRBJ1-1, the V gene TRBV28, with 11 bases matching TRBD1. Germline assignment: CDR1 MDHEN and CDR2 SYDVKM. V lost 3 bases to trimming and J lost 10 bases; unmatched junction nucleotides: 10. This CDR3 contains 15 residues. Filled out from reference TRBV28 and TRBJ1-1, the complete variable domain reads DVKVTQSSRYLVKRTGEKVFLECVQDMDHENMFWYRQDPGLGLRLIYFSYDVKMKEKGDIPEGYSVSREKKERFSLILESASTNQTSMYLCASSFSPGTGGVAFFGQGTRLTVV.

This chain uses TRBV5-5 with TRBJ1-4; the D gene is possibly TRBD1 (5 bases). The germline CDR1 and CDR2 sequences are SGHKS and YYEKEE (reference sequence). This CDR3 is built from 15 residues. The V end lost 0 bases, the J end lost 0 bases, and 6 bases lay between the germline ends. The CDR3 sequence: CASSLARATNEKLFF. Written as DNA, the CDR3 is TGTGCCAGCAGCTTGGCCAGGGCAACTAATGAAAAACTGTTTTTT. Looking up the rest from reference TRBV5-5 and TRBJ1-4 gives the full variable domain: DAGVTQSPTHLIKTRGQQVTLRCSPISGHKSVSWYQQVLGQGPQFIFQYYEKEERGRGNFPDRFSARQFPNYSSELNVNALLLGDSALYLCASSLARATNEKLFFGSGTQLSVL.

This chain joins TRBV4-2 and TRBJ1-2, with 7 nucleotides matching TRBD1. V lost 7 bases, J lost 0 bases, and 8 bases stayed unmatched. Germline values: CDR1 LGHNA, CDR2 YNFKEQ. This CDR3 comprises 15 residues. CDR3 sequence: CASNRPGTANYGYTF. The CDR3 DNA is TGTGCCAGCAACCGGCCCGGGACAGCTAACTATGGCTACACCTTC.

The DNA for the CDR3 is TGTGCCAGCTCCCGCGACAGGGGCCCCCTCGGCGGGCTGTTTTTT. As protein: CASSRDRGPLGGLFF. The genes are TRBV18 and TRBJ2-2, with 8 positions matching TRBD1. The germline V gene has CDR1 KGHSH and CDR2 LQKENI. V gave up 6 bases and J gave up 13 bases; unmatched junction bases: 16. The CDR3 consists of 15 residues.

The chain is built from TRBV27 and TRBJ2-7, with TRBD2 identical over 10 bases. V was clipped by 5 bases and J by 7 bases; unmatched bases: 8. Germline assignment: CDR1 MNHEY and CDR2 SMNVEV (reference sequence). The CDR3 extends over 14 amino acids. The CDR3 loop is CASSPLAGTSEQYF. CDR3 nucleotides: TGTGCCAGCAGTCCACTAGCGGGGACTAGTGAGCAGTACTTC.

The chain combines TRBV2 with TRBJ2-7, with D perhaps matching TRBD1 (5 bases). V was trimmed by 7 bases and J by 2 bases, leaving 12 bases between them. The CDR3 is 13 amino acids. Germline CDR1 is SNHLY and CDR2 is FYNNEI. The CDR3 DNA reads TGTGCCAGCACCCTAGGACAAGCCTACGAGCAGTACTTC. The encoded protein is CASTLGQAYEQYF.

This clone was counted between two and nine times. The chain uses TRBV3-1 (or the pseudogene TRBV3-2) and TRBJ2-1; the match to TRBD2 covers 8 bases. The CDR3 spans 14 residues. Germline V gives CDR1 LGHDT, CDR2 YNNKEL (reference sequence). Trimming took 3 bases from V and 6 from J; bases not matched to a gene: 4. The CDR3 sequence: CASSHQGTSNEQFF. The CDR3 DNA is TGTGCCAGCAGCCATCAAGGGACTAGCAATGAGCAGTTCTTC.

V is TRBV19 and J is TRBJ2-2; TRBD1 matches 8 bases. CDR3 length: 16 residues. J lost 4 bases, V lost 6 bases, and 10 bases had no gene match. Looked up from germline, CDR1 is LNHDA and CDR2 is SQIVND (reference sequence). The CDR3 region is CASRSSGQVVTGELFF. Here the CDR3 DNA reads TGTGCCAGTAGGTCCTCGGGACAGGTAGTCACCGGGGAGCTGTTTTTT.

This chain joins TRBV5-1 and TRBJ2-5; 9 bases are a match to TRBD1. Trimming removed 4 bases from V and 5 bases from J; junction bases left unmatched: 9. CDR1 SGHRS and CDR2 YFSETQ come from the germline V gene. There are 15 residues in the CDR3. Written as DNA, the CDR3 is TGCGCCAGCAGCCAATGGACAGGGGATGAGGAGACCCAGTACTTC. This encodes CASSQWTGDEETQYF.

The rearrangement links TRBV27 to TRBJ1-5; 8 positions agree with TRBD1. V trimming: 5 bases; J trimming: 6 bases; junction bases outside the gene matches: 12. The CDR3 is 16 residues long. The germline gives CDR1 MNHEY, CDR2 SMNVEV (reference sequence). The CDR3 spells CASSPRTGLVAQPQHF. The CDR3 DNA is TGTGCCAGCAGTCCCCGGACAGGGCTAGTGGCTCAGCCCCAGCATTTT.

This clone was picked up one time. CDR3 nucleotide sequence: TGTGCCAGCAGCGCCCCCCGCGCCGCCTCCTACAATGAGCAGTTCTTC. The encoded protein is CASSAPRAASYNEQFF. The chain uses TRBV2 and TRBJ2-1; no clear D. V was pared by 6 bases and J by 0 bases, with 15 bases between. This CDR3 region has 16 residues. Germline V gives CDR1 SNHLY, CDR2 FYNNEI.

This chain links TRBV30 with TRBJ1-1, with a possible D match to TRBD1 (5 bases). The CDR3 runs 12 residues. The germline V gene encodes CDR1 GTSNPN and CDR2 SVGIG (reference sequence). V gave up 4 bases and J gave up 5 bases, with 11 bases separating them. In nucleotides, the CDR3 is TGTGCCTGGACGGGGGGAAGGACTGAAGCTTTCTTT. It translates to CAWTGGRTEAFF. The variable domain in full, with the rest retrieved from reference TRBV30 and TRBJ1-1, is SQTIHQWPATLVQPVGSPLSLECTVEGTSNPNLYWYRQAAGRGLQLLFYSVGIGQISSEVPQNLSASRPQDRQFILSSKKLLLSDSGFYLCAWTGGRTEAFFGQGTRLTVV.

The V call is TRBV5-1, the J call TRBJ2-1; D may be TRBD2 (7 bases). CDR3 length: 14 amino acids. V was trimmed by 6 bases and J by 7 bases, leaving 17 bases between them. Germline V gene lookup returns CDR1 SGHRS and CDR2 YFSETQ. CDR3 DNA sequence: TGCGCCAGCAAAGGGGGGGGTTCGAGGAATGAGCAGTTCTTC. This encodes CASKGGGSRNEQFF.

In DNA form, the CDR3 reads TGTGCCTGCGGGAGGGCGGAGGGTACGCAGTATTTT. It translates to CACGRAEGTQYF. The chain uses TRBV30 and TRBJ2-3; TRBD2 matches 8 bases. The CDR3 length is 12 residues. Germline V CDR1 and CDR2: GTSNPN, SVGIG (reference sequence). With 6 bases clipped from V and 8 bases from J, the junction kept 7 bases outside the gene matches.